Shown below are 21 T cell receptor beta chains from a single sample sequenced in a study of early T cells in non-severe SARS-CoV-2 infection. TCRdb reprocessed the 5' RACE reads via MiXCR and lists one record per CDR3 protein. Counted here are 40,000 to 65,000 distinct CDR3 sequences, over 7.5% occurring once; the ten biggest clones make up approximately 8.8%. Sequencing was performed on whole blood. These receptors all come from an adult who was a healthcare worker with PCR-confirmed SARS-CoV-2 infection or an uninfected control (not recorded which).

This clonotype occurred many times. V and J are TRBV7-9 and TRBJ2-3; 7 bases are a match to TRBD1. The length of the CDR3 is 14 residues. The germline CDR1 and CDR2 sequences are SEHNR and FQNEAQ (reference sequence). With 3 bases clipped from V and 0 bases from J, the junction kept 0 bases outside the gene matches. This chain's CDR3 is CASSLGQSTDTQYF. In DNA, the CDR3 is TGTGCCAGCAGCTTGGGACAGAGCACAGATACGCAGTATTTT.

This clonotype has at least ten counts. The V and J genes are TRBV4-1 and TRBJ2-1; no firm D call. The V end lost 3 bases, the J end lost 5 bases, and 17 bases lay between the germline ends. Germline V gene lookup returns CDR1 MGHRA and CDR2 YSYEKL. This CDR3 comprises 16 residues. CDR3 protein: CASSHSLAGWDNEQFF. The CDR3 DNA reads as TGCGCCAGCAGCCACTCCTTGGCCGGATGGGACAATGAGCAGTTCTTC.

This clonotype was counted only a few times. This chain joins TRBV19 and TRBJ2-2; D assignment may be TRBD1 or TRBD2 (5 bases each). Germline CDR1 reads LNHDA; CDR2 reads SQIVND (reference sequence). This CDR3 contains 14 residues. V dropped 1 base and J dropped 8 bases, with 11 bases sitting between them. The CDR3 loop is CASSIAGAEGELFF. CDR3 bases: TGTGCCAGTAGTATAGCCGGGGCTGAGGGGGAGCTGTTTTTT.

The chain links TRBV29-1 to TRBJ2-5; the match to TRBD1 covers 7 bases. The V and J ends lost 8 bases and 3 bases, in that order; junction bases with no gene match: 9. Germline V gene lookup returns CDR1 SQVTM and CDR2 ANQGSEA. The CDR3 loop spans 13 amino acids. The CDR3 loop reads CSINAGGEETQYF. The CDR3 nucleotides are TGCAGCATTAATGCAGGGGGAGAAGAGACCCAGTACTTC.

The chain carries TRBV15 and TRBJ2-3; possibly TRBD1 for D (5 bases). CDR3 length: 15 residues. Germline CDR1 LNHNV, CDR2 YYDKDF (reference sequence). Deletions cut 6 bases from V and 3 bases from J, with 16 bases between. CDR3 sequence reads: CATRSPGPGTDTQYF. CDR3 DNA sequence: TGTGCCACCAGGAGTCCCGGCCCAGGGACAGATACGCAGTATTTT.

This clonotype was seen many times. The chain links TRBV7-2 to TRBJ1-1, with D unclear. There are 13 residues in the CDR3. V gave up 1 base and J gave up 6 bases, with 9 bases separating them. Germline assignment: CDR1 SGHTA and CDR2 FQGNSA. The CDR3: CASSLGLGSEAFF. CDR3 nucleotides: TGTGCCAGCAGCTTAGGTTTAGGGTCTGAAGCTTTCTTT.

This chain links TRBV7-3 with TRBJ2-3, with 9 bases aligning to TRBD1. The CDR3 is made up of 15 amino acids. Trimming cost V 5 bases and J 3 bases; bases outside gene matches: 6. Germline CDR1 is SGHTA and CDR2 is FQGTGA. The CDR3 loop is CASSADRGGTDTQYF. The DNA of the CDR3 is TGTGCCAGCAGCGCGGACAGGGGAGGGACAGATACGCAGTATTTT.

There are a few counts of this clonotype. The chain recombines TRBV11-2 with TRBJ1-6; D unclear. The length of the CDR3 is 15 residues. Germline lookup yields CDR1 SGHAT and CDR2 FQNNGV. The V gene lost 3 bases and the J gene lost 10 bases, with 16 bases spanning the gap. The CDR3: CASSLSGFRDSPLHF. The CDR3 nucleotides read TGTGCCAGCAGCTTGTCCGGGTTTCGAGACTCACCCCTCCACTTT.

This clonotype was picked up many times. The chain couples TRBV4-3 to TRBJ2-7, with a weak D call TRBD2 (5 bases). Germline V gene data show CDR1 as LGHNA and CDR2 as YSLEER. CDR3 length: 13 residues. V was cut by 0 bases and J by 6 bases, with 9 bases left in between. The CDR3 sequence: CASSQDRGFEQYF. In nucleotides, the CDR3 is TGCGCCAGCAGCCAAGATCGAGGGTTCGAGCAGTACTTC.

The sample holds a few counts of this clonotype. The chain carries TRBV20-1 and TRBJ2-5; tentatively, D is TRBD1 (6 bases). Germline CDR1 is DFQATT and CDR2 is SNEGSKA (reference sequence). V lost 1 base and J lost 4, with 13 bases in between. CDR3 length: 14 residues. Here the CDR3 reads CSARAPPGAETQYF. The CDR3 DNA is TGCAGTGCTAGAGCGCCCCCAGGGGCAGAGACCCAGTACTTC.

In its sample, this clonotype was seen a few times. The CDR3 reads CASSSVRDPSPLHF. The CDR3 region has the DNA TGTGCCAGCAGTTCCGTCAGGGATCCTTCACCCCTCCACTTT. This sequence joins TRBV6-5 and TRBJ1-6; the D gene is possibly TRBD1 (5 bases). This CDR3 has 14 amino acids. Germline CDR1 reads MNHEY; CDR2 reads SVGAGI. V lost 4 bases and J lost 9, with 13 bases in between.

This clonotype was counted a few times. The chain couples TRBV12-3 or TRBV12-4 to TRBJ1-1; D is uncertain. The CDR3 is made up of 11 amino acids. Trimming pared 3 bases from V and 11 bases from J, leaving 10 bases between. CDR3 nucleotide sequence: TGTGCCAGCAGTTTGGGCCGAGGGGCTTTCTTT. This codes for CASSLGRGAFF.

The rearrangement joins TRBV18 to TRBJ2-4; 9 bases fit TRBD1. V was pared by 1 base and J by 6 bases, with 10 bases of the junction left unmatched. Germline-derived CDR1 and CDR2 are KGHSH and LQKENI. CDR3 length: 17 residues. CDR3 nucleotides: TGTGCCAGCTCACCACTGATGGACAGGGGTCGGAGAAACATTCAGTACTTC. Its translation: CASSPLMDRGRRNIQYF.

This clonotype was found once. The chain carries TRBV9 and TRBJ2-1, with a weak D call TRBD2 (5 bases). V was cut by 0 bases and J by 5 bases, with 12 bases left in between. From germline, CDR1 is SGDLS and CDR2 YYNGEE. CDR3 size: 15 residues. The CDR3 sequence is CASSVVGSEDNEQFF. The CDR3 nucleotides are TGTGCCAGCAGCGTAGTAGGTAGCGAGGACAATGAGCAGTTCTTC.

This clonotype was observed a handful of times. The gene calls are TRBV27 and TRBJ2-2; D remains unclear. The CDR3 has 13 residues. Germline V gives CDR1 MNHEY, CDR2 SMNVEV (reference sequence). With 7 bases removed from V and 1 base from J, the gap between germline ends came to 7 bases. For the CDR3, the DNA is TGTGCCAGCACCTCCTTGAACACCGGGGAGCTGTTTTTT. It codes for CASTSLNTGELFF.

The genes are TRBV9 and TRBJ2-2; 10 positions match TRBD2. Germline values: CDR1 SGDLS, CDR2 YYNGEE. Trimming at V came to 3 bases and at J to 3 bases, leaving 8 bases not matched to a gene. The CDR3 contains 17 residues. The CDR3 here is CASSAASLAGDTGELFF. CDR3 nucleotide sequence: TGTGCCAGCAGCGCAGCGTCTCTAGCGGGGGACACCGGGGAGCTGTTTTTT.

This clonotype was counted at least ten times. J is TRBJ2-7 and V is TRBV5-1; no definite D call. V lost 4 bases and J lost 5, with 4 bases in between. Germline V gives CDR1 SGHRS, CDR2 YFSETQ. The CDR3 has 10 amino acids. The CDR3 is CASSVDEQYF. The CDR3 nucleotides read TGCGCCAGCAGCGTAGACGAGCAGTACTTC.

Many counts were recorded for this clonotype. The CDR3 region has the DNA TGTGCCAGCAGTTGGACAGGGGGTTCACCCCTCCACTTT. Encoded protein: CASSWTGGSPLHF. The chain uses TRBV28 and TRBJ1-6; TRBD1 matches at 10 bases. This CDR3 has 13 amino acids. The germline V gene has CDR1 MDHEN and CDR2 SYDVKM. The V gene end was trimmed by 4 bases and the J gene end by 9 bases; junction bases not matched to a gene: 0.

This clonotype was counted only a few times. This chain connects TRBV20-1 to TRBJ1-4; D not certain. This CDR3 spans 14 amino acids. Germline V lookup: CDR1 DFQATT, CDR2 SNEGSKA (reference sequence). Trimming shortened V by 6 bases and J by 3 bases, and 14 bases separated the two germline ends. CDR3 DNA: TGCAGTGCCGCGCCGGGGTCGGCTAATGAAAAACTGTTTTTT. Translating it yields CSAAPGSANEKLFF.

Concerning this clonotype itself: A read error is possible here, since a much larger clone lies one base away. The chain recombines TRBV9 with TRBJ2-1; 15 nucleotides align to TRBD2. The CDR3 has 15 residues. Germline-derived CDR1 and CDR2 are SGDLS and YYNGEE. The J segment lost 13 bases and the V segment lost 4 bases, leaving 9 bases of the junction unmatched. The DNA for the CDR3 is TGTGCCAGCAGCCCGGGACTAGCGGGAGGTAGTGATCAGTTCTTC. Its translation: CASSPGLAGGSDQFF.

At least ten counts were recorded for this clonotype. V is TRBV7-8 and J is TRBJ1-1; no firm D call. The CDR3 runs to 13 residues. Germline loops: CDR1 SGHVS, CDR2 FQNEAQ. Trimming left V 5 bases short and J 1 base short, with 8 bases between. CDR3 DNA sequence: TGTGCCAGCAGCAAATATCAGAACACTGAAGCTTTCTTT. It specifies CASSKYQNTEAFF. The full variable domain, its missing parts supplied by reference TRBV7-8 and TRBJ1-1, is GAGVSQSPRYKVAKRGQDVALRCDPISGHVSLFWYQQALGQGPEFLTYFQNEAQLDKSGLPSDRFFAERPEGSVSTLKIQRTQQEDSAVYLCASSKYQNTEAFFGQGTRLTVV.